One and the same sample provided the 17 T cell receptor beta chains below, sequenced in a study of T cells after yellow fever vaccination. One entry per CDR3 protein results from TCRdb running MiXCR on the 5' RACE reads. Counted here are 250,000 to 400,000 distinct CDR3 sequences, approximately 4.5% occurring once; the ten biggest clones make up around 19%. Sequencing was performed on PBMCs, taken 15 days after the yellow fever booster vaccination. The receptors stem from a young man who received the YFV17D yellow fever vaccine.

This clonotype has at least ten counts. V usage is TRBV6-5 and J usage is TRBJ1-3, with D tentatively TRBD1 (6 bases). CDR3 size: 15 residues. The germline gives CDR1 MNHEY, CDR2 SVGAGI. Trimming took 6 bases from V and 8 from J, leaving 20 bases between them. CDR3 in amino acids: CASSASGGREDTIYF. CDR3 DNA: TGTGCCAGCAGCGCTTCTGGGGGCCGGGAAGACACCATATATTTT.

This clonotype appeared many times. V is TRBV4-1 and J is TRBJ1-1; 8 nucleotides match TRBD1. The CDR3 length is 12 residues. The V segment lost 3 bases and the J segment 10 bases; nucleotides outside the gene matches: 4. Per germline, CDR1 MGHRA and CDR2 YSYEKL. CDR3: CASSHGQGGAFF. CDR3 sequence (DNA): TGCGCCAGCAGCCACGGACAGGGAGGAGCTTTCTTT.

This chain links TRBV25-1 with TRBJ1-2; D remains ambiguous. The ends were cut back, 4 bases at V and 0 bases at J, with 6 bases in the middle. The CDR3 consists of 13 residues. The V gene's germline CDR1 is MGHDK and CDR2 SYGVNS. CDR3: CASSVTSNYGYTF. For the CDR3, the DNA is TGTGCCAGCAGTGTGACATCTAACTATGGCTACACCTTC.

This clonotype has a handful of counts. V and J are TRBV28 and TRBJ1-2; no reliable D call. V shed 4 bases and J shed 8 bases, with 14 bases lying between them. Germline V gene lookup returns CDR1 MDHEN and CDR2 SYDVKM. The CDR3 totals 13 residues. CDR3 loop: CASSSSGGQGYTF. For the CDR3, the DNA is TGTGCCAGCAGTTCGTCAGGAGGTCAGGGCTACACCTTC.

This clonotype was counted many times. V usage is TRBV6-5 and J usage is TRBJ1-6, with a tentative D call TRBD1 (5 bases). Looked up from germline, CDR1 is MNHEY and CDR2 is SVGAGI. This CDR3 region has 14 residues. Between the trimmed V and J ends, which lost 8 bases and 9 bases, there was a span of 17 bases. CDR3 sequence reads: CASGSRGGGSPLHF. Here the CDR3 DNA reads TGTGCCAGCGGCTCACGCGGGGGAGGTTCACCCCTCCACTTT.

This clonotype occurred many times. The chain carries TRBV7-9 and TRBJ1-1; D perhaps matches TRBD1 (6 bases). The germline V and J ends were trimmed by 10 bases and 4 bases, with 13 bases remaining between them. The CDR3 totals 12 residues. The germline CDR1 and CDR2 sequences are SEHNR and FQNEAQ (reference sequence). The CDR3 nucleotides are TGTGCCACCCTCCAGGGGCTCACTGAAGCTTTCTTT. Its translation is CATLQGLTEAFF.

This clonotype came up many times. The chain combines TRBV5-1 with TRBJ2-1; TRBD2 matches 13 bases. CDR3 length: 16 amino acids. Looked up from germline, CDR1 is SGHRS and CDR2 is YFSETQ. J lost 9 bases, V lost 4 bases, and 10 bases had no gene match. The CDR3 DNA is TGCGCCAGCAGCGCAGCCGGGACTAGCGGGGCAGGTGAGCAGTTCTTC. Its protein product is CASSAAGTSGAGEQFF.

The sample holds many counts of this clonotype. The chain employs TRBV6-6 and TRBJ2-5; no definite D call. Germline V lookup: CDR1 MNHNY, CDR2 SVGAGI (reference sequence). The V end was cut by 2 bases, the J end by 2 bases, with 9 bases between. The CDR3 covers 14 residues. CDR3 DNA sequence: TGTGCCAGCAGTTACGGGCGGAATCAAGAGACCCAGTACTTC. Translation gives CASSYGRNQETQYF.

This clonotype was seen many times. V and J are TRBV5-1 and TRBJ2-3; perhaps TRBD2 as D (7 bases). The V end was cut by 1 base, the J end by 2 bases, with 14 bases between. Per the germline V gene, CDR1 is SGHRS and CDR2 is YFSETQ. The CDR3 is 16 residues long. The CDR3 bases are TGCGCCAGCAGCTTGAGGGTGGGGGGGCCCACAGATACGCAGTATTTT. Protein sequence: CASSLRVGGPTDTQYF.

The chain has TRBV9 and TRBJ2-6, with a tentative D call TRBD2 (5 bases). Germline lookup yields CDR1 SGDLS and CDR2 YYNGEE. V was clipped by 0 bases and J by 2 bases, with 9 bases between them. The CDR3 totals 16 residues. The CDR3 nucleotides are TGTGCCAGCAGCGTAGGACCGGGAACTGGGGCCAACGTCCTGACTTTC. It translates to CASSVGPGTGANVLTF.

This clonotype was counted a few times. This chain links TRBV29-1 with TRBJ1-1, with D maybe TRBD1 (5 bases). Per the germline V gene, CDR1 is SQVTM and CDR2 is ANQGSEA. The CDR3 loop spans 14 amino acids. The V end lost 7 bases, the J end lost 4 bases, and 19 bases lay between the germline ends. The CDR3 region is CSAVQAGASTEAFF. The CDR3 region has the DNA TGCAGCGCCGTCCAGGCCGGGGCGAGCACTGAAGCTTTCTTT.

The chain joins TRBV27 to TRBJ1-2; D is unclear. Germline loops: CDR1 MNHEY, CDR2 SMNVEV (reference sequence). Trimming took 2 bases from V and 4 from J, leaving 11 bases between them. The CDR3 sequence is 14 residues long. DNA of the CDR3: TGTGCCAGCAGTTTAAACAGCGAGGGCTATGGCTACACCTTC. Amino acids: CASSLNSEGYGYTF.

This clonotype was detected many times. This chain links TRBV6-5 with TRBJ1-2; 9 bases agree with TRBD1. There are 14 residues in the CDR3. Trimming cost V 6 bases and J 4 bases; bases outside gene matches: 6. The V gene's germline CDR1 is MNHEY and CDR2 SVGAGI. CDR3 in DNA: TGTGCCAGCAGACTTCTGGACAGGGGCTATGGCTACACCTTC. It is translated as CASRLLDRGYGYTF.

This clonotype showed up many times. This chain uses TRBV6-1 with TRBJ2-7; 10 positions match TRBD1. V shed 2 bases and J 6 bases; nucleotides not matched to a gene: 4. CDR1 and CDR2 from the germline V gene are MNHNS and SASEGT. The CDR3 extends over 14 amino acids. CDR3 region: CASSEHGTGVEQYV. CDR3 DNA sequence: TGTGCCAGCAGTGAACACGGGACAGGGGTCGAGCAGTACGTC.

This clonotype was seen many times. This chain connects TRBV5-1 to TRBJ2-5; 10 nucleotides agree with TRBD1. Germline V gene lookup returns CDR1 SGHRS and CDR2 YFSETQ. J gave up 4 bases and V 1 base, and 4 bases lay outside the gene matches. The length of the CDR3 is 15 residues. CDR3 loop: CASSLRDRGRETQYF. Here the CDR3 DNA reads TGCGCCAGCAGCTTGAGAGACAGGGGGCGAGAGACCCAGTACTTC.

This clonotype was seen a handful of times. J is TRBJ1-6 and V is TRBV20-1, with D hard to call. Germline V gene sequence: CDR1 DFQATT, CDR2 SNEGSKA (reference sequence). The CDR3 sequence is 15 residues long. Trimming cost V 0 bases and J 0 bases, with 6 bases left between them. The chain's CDR3 is CSARDQSSYNSPLHF. CDR3 DNA: TGCAGTGCTAGAGATCAGAGCTCCTATAATTCACCCCTCCACTTT.

This clonotype has only a few counts. V and J are TRBV4-2 and TRBJ2-7, with D hard to call. The ends were cut back, 1 base at V and 0 bases at J, with 7 bases in the middle. The CDR3 spans 14 residues. Per the germline V gene, CDR1 is LGHNA and CDR2 is YNFKEQ. CDR3 residues: CASSQGLISYEQYV. CDR3 sequence (DNA): TGTGCCAGCAGCCAAGGGCTGATCTCCTACGAGCAGTACGTC.